This T cell receptor beta chain was captured by sequencing in a study of graft-versus-host responses after intestinal transplantation. Whole-study results and caveats: GvH clones were identified in recipient marrow, with some first appearing in ileum or blood.

Germline values: CDR1 LNHDA, CDR2 SQIVND (reference sequence). CDR3 length equals 15 residues. Trimming removed 5 bases from V and 0 bases from J, with 11 bases in between. This clone was detected only once. Its antigen remains unknown. Sequencing used immunoSEQ multiplex PCR; TCRdb keeps in-frame clones, though not all of them. The sample carries 35,000 to 50,000 clones, 90% to 95% recorded once. This receptor was obtained from a human donor who was the organ donor for an intestinal transplant. This specimen consisted of unstimulated CD8+ T cells sorted from spleen or lymph node cells, obtained before transplant. The chain joins TRBV19 to TRBJ1-5; tentative D call: TRBD1 (5 bases). This CDR3 reads CASSSQGNSNQPQHF. The CDR3 coding sequence is TGTGCCAGTAGTTCCCAGGGTAATAGCAATCAGCCCCAGCATTTT.